This is a list of T cell receptor beta chains from one sample in a study of blood T cells in healthy people across ages. TCRdb used MiXCR to reprocess the 5' RACE reads, holding one entry per CDR3 protein. Counted here are hundreds of thousands of distinct CDR3 sequences, around 21% occurring once; the ten biggest clones make up more than 3%. The specimen was blood. The receptors stem from a man in his sixties or seventies in good health. The CDR3 runs from the conserved cysteine through the conserved F or W. The order of the fields is CDR3 length, V gene, CDR3 protein.

cdr3_length: 16; v_call: TRBV20-1; cdr3_aa: CSASRSEGSRTHEQYF
cdr3_length: 14; v_call: TRBV20-1; cdr3_aa: CSANRLASTDTQYF
cdr3_length: 16; v_call: TRBV28; cdr3_aa: CASSLSLDYLQETQYF
cdr3_length: 14; v_call: TRBV28; cdr3_aa: CASRTPSGNNEQFF
cdr3_length: 14; v_call: TRBV12-3/TRBV12-4; cdr3_aa: CASSYFGGGYEQYF
cdr3_length: 15; v_call: TRBV5-5; cdr3_aa: CASSLASGIRETQYF
cdr3_length: 16; v_call: TRBV6-5; cdr3_aa: CASSPRGTSGEETQYF
cdr3_length: 13; v_call: TRBV21-1; cdr3_aa: CASSKEAGGGYTF
cdr3_length: 15; v_call: TRBV7-9; cdr3_aa: CASSLGDLRSYEQYF
cdr3_length: 13; v_call: TRBV12-3/TRBV12-4; cdr3_aa: CASSLGGRGGYTF
cdr3_length: 19; v_call: TRBV10-3; cdr3_aa: CAISEVSGQGTPSTDTQYF
cdr3_length: 15; v_call: TRBV4-3; cdr3_aa: CASSPQGTNYNEQFF
cdr3_length: 18; v_call: TRBV10-3; cdr3_aa: CAISESGGSGRYYNEQFF
cdr3_length: 14; v_call: TRBV7-9; cdr3_aa: CASSPPGLVYEQYF
cdr3_length: 17; v_call: TRBV28; cdr3_aa: CASSSVWTAIGTDTQYF
cdr3_length: 15; v_call: TRBV5-1; cdr3_aa: CASSVSGQNTGELFF
cdr3_length: 16; v_call: TRBV12-3/TRBV12-4; cdr3_aa: CASSPLTSVSTDTQYF
cdr3_length: 13; v_call: TRBV9; cdr3_aa: CASNREGRYEQYF
cdr3_length: 15; v_call: TRBV20-1; cdr3_aa: CSALPRTSGPYEQYF
cdr3_length: 15; v_call: TRBV4-3; cdr3_aa: CASSQERQGYYEQYF
cdr3_length: 15; v_call: TRBV24-1; cdr3_aa: CATSALQNKYYEQYF
cdr3_length: 13; v_call: TRBV29-1; cdr3_aa: CSVEDIGFYGYTF
cdr3_length: 15; v_call: TRBV18; cdr3_aa: CASSPQKTGSYGYTF
cdr3_length: 14; v_call: TRBV15; cdr3_aa: CATSRVRTYNEQFF
cdr3_length: 12; v_call: TRBV28; cdr3_aa: CASRGEDDEQYF
cdr3_length: 15; v_call: TRBV7-9; cdr3_aa: CASSIGQGENEKLFF
cdr3_length: 16; v_call: TRBV4-1; cdr3_aa: CASSQGITGYTDTQYF
cdr3_length: 14; v_call: TRBV19; cdr3_aa: CASNPTGYYNEQFF
cdr3_length: 15; v_call: TRBV6-4; cdr3_aa: CASSDLRKDNYEQYF
cdr3_length: 16; v_call: TRBV9; cdr3_aa: CASSLFDRDSGNTIYF
cdr3_length: 14; v_call: TRBV20-1; cdr3_aa: CSARVKVGTYEQYF
cdr3_length: 14; v_call: TRBV10-3; cdr3_aa: CAISERGQGDTQYF
cdr3_length: 13; v_call: TRBV7-2; cdr3_aa: CASSATSAEAQYF